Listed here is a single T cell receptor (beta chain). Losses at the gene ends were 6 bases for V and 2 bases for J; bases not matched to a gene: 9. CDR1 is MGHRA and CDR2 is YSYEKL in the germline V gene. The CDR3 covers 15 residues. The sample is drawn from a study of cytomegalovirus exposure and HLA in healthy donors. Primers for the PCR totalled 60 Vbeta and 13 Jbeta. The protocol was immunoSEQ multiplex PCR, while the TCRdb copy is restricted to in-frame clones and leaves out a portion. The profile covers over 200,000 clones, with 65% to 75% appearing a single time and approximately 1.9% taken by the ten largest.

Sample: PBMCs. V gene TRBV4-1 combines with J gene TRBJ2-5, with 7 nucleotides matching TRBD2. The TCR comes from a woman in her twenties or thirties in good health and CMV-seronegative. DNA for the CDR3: TGCGCCAGCAGTTTTTATGCGGGAGTTCAAGAGACCCAGTACTTC. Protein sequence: CASSFYAGVQETQYF.